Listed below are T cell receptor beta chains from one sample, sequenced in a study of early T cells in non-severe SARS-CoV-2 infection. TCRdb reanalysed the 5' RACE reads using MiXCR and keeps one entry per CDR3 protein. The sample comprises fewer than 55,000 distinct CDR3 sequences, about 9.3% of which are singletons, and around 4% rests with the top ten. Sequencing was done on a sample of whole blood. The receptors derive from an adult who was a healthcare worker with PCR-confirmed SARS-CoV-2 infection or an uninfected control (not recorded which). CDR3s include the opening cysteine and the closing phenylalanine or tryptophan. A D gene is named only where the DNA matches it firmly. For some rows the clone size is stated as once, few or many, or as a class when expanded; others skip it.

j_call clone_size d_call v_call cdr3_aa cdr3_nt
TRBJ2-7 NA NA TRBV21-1 CASRLLRVYEQYF TGTGCCAGCAGATTATTAAGAGTGTACGAGCAGTACTTC
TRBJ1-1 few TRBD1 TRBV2 CASRVGTGQISEAFF TGTGCCAGCAGGGTAGGGACAGGGCAAATTTCTGAAGCTTTCTTT
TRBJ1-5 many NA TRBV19 CASSSRDSNQPQHF TGTGCCAGCAGCAGCCGTGATAGCAATCAGCCCCAGCATTTT
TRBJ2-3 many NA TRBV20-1 CSARQRATSTDTQYF TGCAGTGCTAGACAAAGGGCTACAAGCACAGATACGCAGTATTTT
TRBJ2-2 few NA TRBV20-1 CSAPASLNTGELFF TGCAGTGCCCCGGCATCGCTTAACACCGGGGAGCTGTTTTTT
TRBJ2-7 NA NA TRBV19 CASSIGSPDYEQYF TGTGCCAGTAGTATAGGATCGCCGGACTACGAGCAGTACTTC
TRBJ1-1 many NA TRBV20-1 CSAPWQGEAFF TGCAGTGCCCCGTGGCAGGGTGAAGCTTTCTTT
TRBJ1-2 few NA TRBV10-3 CAISESRTYGYTF TGTGCCATCAGTGAGTCCAGGACCTATGGCTACACCTTC
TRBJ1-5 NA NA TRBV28 CASSIRPPQHF TGTGCCAGCAGTATTCGGCCGCCCCAGCATTTT
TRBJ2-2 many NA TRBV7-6 CASSFQGFANTGELFF TGTGCCAGCAGCTTCCAGGGATTCGCGAACACCGGGGAGCTGTTTTTT
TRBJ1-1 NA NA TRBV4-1 CASSQAGMNTEAFF TGCGCCAGCAGCCAAGCTGGGATGAACACTGAAGCTTTCTTT
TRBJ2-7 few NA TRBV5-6 CASSLTGWEQYF TGTGCCAGCAGCTTGACCGGCTGGGAGCAGTACTTC
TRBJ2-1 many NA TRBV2 CASASGAYNEQFF TGTGCCAGCGCGAGTGGAGCCTACAATGAGCAGTTCTTC
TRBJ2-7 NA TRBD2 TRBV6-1 CAIRTSGTYEQYF TGTGCCATACGGACTAGCGGGACCTACGAGCAGTACTTC
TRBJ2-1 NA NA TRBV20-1 CSARAGTYTEQFF TGCAGTGCTAGGGCCGGGACCTACACTGAGCAGTTCTTC
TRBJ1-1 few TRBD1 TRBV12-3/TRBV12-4 CASSFDRATEAFF TGTGCCAGCAGTTTTGACAGGGCCACTGAAGCTTTCTTT
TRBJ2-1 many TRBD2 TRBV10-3 CAISESTSGSRNEQFF TGTGCCATCAGTGAGTCCACCAGCGGGAGTCGGAATGAGCAGTTCTTC
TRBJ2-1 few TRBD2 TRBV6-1 CASSSLAGANNEQFF TGTGCCAGCAGCTCACTAGCGGGAGCGAACAATGAGCAGTTCTTC
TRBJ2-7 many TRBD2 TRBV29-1 CSVGTSGSGEQYF TGCAGCGTTGGGACTAGCGGGAGCGGGGAGCAGTACTTC
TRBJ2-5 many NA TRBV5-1 CASSVSPVETQYF TGCGCCAGCAGCGTGTCCCCGGTAGAGACCCAGTACTTC
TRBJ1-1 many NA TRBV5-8 CASSLVGLSTEAFF TGTGCCAGCAGCTTGGTGGGCTTGAGTACTGAAGCTTTCTTT
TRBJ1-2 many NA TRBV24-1 CATSDFRVNYGYTF TGTGCCACCAGTGATTTTCGGGTCAACTATGGCTACACCTTC
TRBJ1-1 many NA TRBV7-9 CASRKQGLWTEAFF TGTGCCAGCAGAAAACAGGGTCTTTGGACTGAAGCTTTCTTT
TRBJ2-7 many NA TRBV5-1 CASSLESRGDTDEQYF TGCGCCAGCAGCTTGGAGTCCAGGGGGGATACGGACGAGCAGTACTTC
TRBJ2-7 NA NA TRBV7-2 CANSLGGYRAYEQYF TGTGCCAACAGCTTAGGGGGTTATAGGGCCTACGAGCAGTACTTC
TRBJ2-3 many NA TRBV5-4 CASSSGGGHDTDTQYF TGTGCCAGCAGCTCTGGCGGGGGACATGACACAGATACGCAGTATTTT
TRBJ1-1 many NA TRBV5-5 CASSLWTAGTEAFF TGTGCCAGCAGCTTGTGGACAGCAGGAACTGAAGCTTTCTTT
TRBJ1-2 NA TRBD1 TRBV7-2 CTSSLKGQGYGYTF TGTACCAGCAGCTTAAAGGGACAGGGATATGGCTACACCTTC
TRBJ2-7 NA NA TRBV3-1 CASSQGGRNDEQYF TGTGCCAGCAGCCAAGGGGGCAGGAATGACGAGCAGTACTTC
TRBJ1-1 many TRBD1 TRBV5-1 CASSFWYGQGATEAFF TGCGCCAGCAGCTTCTGGTATGGACAGGGGGCCACTGAAGCTTTCTTT
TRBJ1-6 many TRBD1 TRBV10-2 CASSLGQGANNSPLHF TGCGCCAGCAGTCTCGGACAGGGGGCTAATAATTCACCCCTCCACTTT
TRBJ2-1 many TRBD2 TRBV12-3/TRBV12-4 CASSFARGLAEEYNEQFF TGTGCCAGCAGTTTTGCCCGCGGACTAGCGGAGGAGTACAATGAGCAGTTCTTC
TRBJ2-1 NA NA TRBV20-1 CSASPLEVPTNYNEQFF TGCAGTGCTTCACCCCTAGAAGTCCCGACAAACTACAATGAGCAGTTCTTC
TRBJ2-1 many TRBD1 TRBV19 CASSPGTGGQNEQFF TGTGCCAGTAGTCCCGGGACAGGGGGCCAAAATGAGCAGTTCTTC
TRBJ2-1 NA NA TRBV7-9 CASSFRVEQFF TGTGCCAGCAGCTTCCGGGTGGAGCAGTTCTTC
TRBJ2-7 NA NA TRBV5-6 CASSLWQADYEQYF TGTGCCAGCAGCTTGTGGCAGGCCGACTACGAGCAGTACTTC
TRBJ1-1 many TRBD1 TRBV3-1 CASMDRGVTEAFF TGTGCCAGCATGGACAGGGGAGTTACTGAAGCTTTCTTT
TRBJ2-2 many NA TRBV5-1 CASSLGDSDTGELFF TGCGCCAGCAGCTTGGGGGACTCGGACACCGGGGAGCTGTTTTTT
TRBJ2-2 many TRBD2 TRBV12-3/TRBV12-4 CASSRRLAGGTGELFF TGTGCCAGCAGTCGACGACTAGCGGGAGGCACCGGGGAGCTGTTTTTT
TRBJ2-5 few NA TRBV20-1 CSAASIQETQYF TGCAGTGCCGCCTCGATCCAAGAGACCCAGTACTTC
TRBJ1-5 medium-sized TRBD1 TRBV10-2 CASSLTGVQPQHF TGCGCCAGCAGCCTTACAGGGGTTCAGCCCCAGCATTTT
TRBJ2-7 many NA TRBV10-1 CASSEGYEQYF TGCGCCAGCAGTGAGGGGTACGAGCAGTACTTC
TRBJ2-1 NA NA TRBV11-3 CASSLTARANEQFF TGTGCCAGCAGCTTAACCGCACGGGCCAATGAGCAGTTCTTC
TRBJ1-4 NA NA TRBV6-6 CASSYSGENEKLFF TGTGCCAGCAGTTACTCCGGAGAAAATGAAAAACTGTTTTTT
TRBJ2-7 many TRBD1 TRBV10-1 CASGDRVYEQYF TGCGCCAGCGGGGACAGGGTCTACGAGCAGTACTTC
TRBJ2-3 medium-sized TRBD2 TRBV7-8 CASSPPGLEDTDTQYF TGTGCCAGCAGCCCGCCGGGACTAGAGGACACAGATACGCAGTATTTT
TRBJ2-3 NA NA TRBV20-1 CSAPRGGVPTDTQYF TGCAGTGCCCCCCGCGGCGGGGTGCCCACAGATACGCAGTATTTT
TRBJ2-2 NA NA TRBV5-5 CASSLYTVNTGELFF TGTGCCAGCAGCTTGTACACGGTGAACACCGGGGAGCTGTTTTTT
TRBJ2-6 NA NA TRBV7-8 CASSPTESSGANVLTF TGTGCCAGCAGTCCAACTGAGAGCTCTGGGGCCAACGTCCTGACTTTC
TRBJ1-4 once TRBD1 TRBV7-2 CASSHPGQGVEKLFF TGTGCCAGCAGTCATCCGGGACAGGGTGTGGAAAAACTGTTTTTT
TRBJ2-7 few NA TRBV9 CASSAAGQNYEQYF TGTGCCAGCAGCGCCGCCGGGCAGAACTACGAGCAGTACTTC
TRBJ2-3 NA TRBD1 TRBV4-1 CASSQQRGGADTQYF TGCGCCAGCAGCCAACAACGAGGGGGCGCAGATACGCAGTATTTT
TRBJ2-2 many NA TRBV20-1 CSASDPLAGELFF TGCAGTGCTAGTGACCCCCTAGCCGGGGAGCTGTTTTTT
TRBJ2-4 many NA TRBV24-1 CATSEGVYGNIQYF TGTGCCACCAGTGAGGGGGTTTACGGGAACATTCAGTACTTC
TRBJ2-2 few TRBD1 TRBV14 CASRLSGTGVTGELFF TGTGCCAGCAGACTATCCGGGACAGGGGTCACCGGGGAGCTGTTTTTT
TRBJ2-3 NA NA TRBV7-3 CASSPGTPSTDTQYF TGTGCCAGCAGCCCCGGGACACCTAGCACAGATACGCAGTATTTT
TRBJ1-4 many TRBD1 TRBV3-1 CASSSGTGNEKLFF TGTGCCAGCAGCTCCGGGACAGGGAATGAAAAACTGTTTTTT
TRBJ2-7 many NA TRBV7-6 CASSLDPGAAYEQYF TGTGCCAGCAGCTTAGATCCCGGGGCTGCCTACGAGCAGTACTTC